The 20 T cell receptor beta chains reported below all come from one sample, sequenced in a study of blood T cell repertoires in COVID-19. Using immunoSEQ multiplex PCR, the repertoire was profiled, and TCRdb retains in-frame clones only, with some absent. The sample consists of about 240,000 clones, around nine tenths of them appearing once. Specimen: PBMCs or T cells enriched from blood (not recorded which). The receptor source for this set is a woman aged 25 to 39 who had recovered from COVID-19.

In this sample, this clone turned up a few times. V is TRBV11-3 and J is TRBJ2-2, with 8 bases that match TRBD2. V lost 4 bases and J lost 6; bases outside the gene matches: 13. The germline CDR1 and CDR2 sequences are SGHNT and YENEEA. The CDR3 has 17 amino acids. The CDR3 region is CASSSGISGRGAGELFF. Here the CDR3 DNA reads TGTGCCAGCAGCTCAGGCATAAGCGGGAGAGGAGCCGGGGAGCTGTTTTTT.

The V call is TRBV29-1, the J call TRBJ1-2; 7 nucleotides match TRBD1. Trimming removed 4 bases from V and 5 bases from J; junction bases left unmatched: 7. This CDR3 has 13 amino acids. Germline lookup yields CDR1 SQVTM and CDR2 ANQGSEA. CDR3 in amino acids: CSVVGDRAYGYTF. CDR3 bases: TGCAGCGTTGTAGGTGACAGGGCTTATGGCTACACCTTC.

This chain links TRBV4-1 with TRBJ2-3, with 9 positions matching TRBD2. CDR1 is MGHRA and CDR2 is YSYEKL in the germline V gene. The CDR3 has 16 residues. J lost 4 bases, V lost 4 bases, and 9 bases had no gene match. CDR3 DNA: TGCGCCAGCAGCCGCCTCCATGGGACTAGCCCAGATACGCAGTATTTT. Residues: CASSRLHGTSPDTQYF.

The chain employs TRBV19 and TRBJ1-2, with D uncertain. CDR3 length equals 13 residues. Trimming stripped 3 bases from V and 6 bases from J, with 11 bases between. The germline gives CDR1 LNHDA, CDR2 SQIVND (reference sequence). The CDR3 here is CASSIDITDGYTF. The DNA for the CDR3 is TGTGCCAGTAGTATCGACATTACAGATGGCTACACCTTC.

The rearrangement uses TRBV11-2 and TRBJ1-1, with D uncertain. Germline values: CDR1 SGHAT, CDR2 FQNNGV. CDR3 size: 14 residues. V gave up 1 base and J gave up 1 base, with 7 bases separating them. The CDR3 bases are TGTGCCAGCAGCTTAGTCGGGGAGAACACTGAAGCTTTCTTT. Protein: CASSLVGENTEAFF.

V and J are TRBV7-3 and TRBJ1-3, with 9 nucleotides matching TRBD1. The germline V gene has CDR1 SGHTA and CDR2 FQGTGA. The CDR3 has 16 amino acids. V was clipped by 1 base and J by 2 bases; unmatched bases: 3. CDR3 region: CASSLRDRAPGNTIYF. The CDR3 region has the DNA TGTGCCAGCAGCTTAAGGGACAGGGCTCCTGGAAACACCATATATTTT.

The rearrangement joins TRBV28 to TRBJ1-5; 10 positions match TRBD1. There are 15 residues in the CDR3. CDR1 and CDR2 (germline): MDHEN, SYDVKM. V shed 5 bases and J 7 bases; nucleotides not matched to a gene: 8. CDR3 residues: CASSPLGTGEQPQHF. CDR3 bases: TGTGCCAGCAGTCCCCTTGGGACAGGGGAACAGCCCCAGCATTTT.

This chain links TRBV28 with TRBJ1-1; D is uncertain. The germline gives CDR1 MDHEN, CDR2 SYDVKM. With 7 bases removed from V and 5 bases from J, the gap between germline ends came to 14 bases. This CDR3 comprises 13 residues. The CDR3 region has the DNA TGTGCCAGCATCCTCCCCGCGGGGACTGAAGCTTTCTTT. It encodes CASILPAGTEAFF.

V and J are TRBV6-5 and TRBJ2-7; TRBD2 matches at 8 bases. The CDR3 loop spans 15 amino acids. V was clipped by 10 bases and J by 4 bases; unmatched bases: 15. CDR1 and CDR2 from the germline V gene are MNHEY and SVGAGI. The CDR3 DNA is TGTGCCACCTCCATCATGTATAGCGGGGTATACGAGCAGTACTTC. This encodes CATSIMYSGVYEQYF.

This clone came up once. J is TRBJ1-2 and V is TRBV7-2; 9 nucleotides match TRBD1. The junction had 8 bases not matched to a gene; V was cut back by 4 bases and J by 5 bases. This CDR3 spans 15 amino acids. Germline V gives CDR1 SGHTA, CDR2 FQGNSA. In nucleotides, the CDR3 is TGTGCCAGCAGCTCGAACAGGGGGCGGGGGTATGGCTACACCTTC. This gives the protein CASSSNRGRGYGYTF.

This clone was observed a single time. The chain links TRBV18 to TRBJ1-1; maybe TRBD1 (6 bases). This CDR3 has 11 residues. Germline-derived CDR1 and CDR2 are KGHSH and LQKENI. Trimming shortened V by 3 bases and J by 10 bases, and 9 bases separated the two germline ends. The CDR3 DNA follows: TGTGCCAGCTCACCCCGGGACACAGCTTTCTTT. Its protein is CASSPRDTAFF.

The rearrangement joins TRBV28 to TRBJ1-4; 9 bases align to TRBD1. CDR3 length equals 16 residues. In germline, CDR1 is MDHEN, CDR2 SYDVKM. J lost 7 bases, V lost 6 bases, and 12 bases had no gene match. The CDR3 coding sequence is TGTGCCAGCAGGCCCCCACCTTGGGACAGGGTTGAAAAACTGTTTTTT. As protein: CASRPPPWDRVEKLFF.

The J gene is TRBJ2-7, the V gene TRBV11-2, with 9 bases lining up with TRBD1. J was trimmed by 4 bases and V by 5 bases; bases with no gene match: 6. The germline gives CDR1 SGHAT, CDR2 FQNNGV. The CDR3 consists of 14 residues. The CDR3 reads CASSQWTGDYEQYF. In DNA, the CDR3 is TGTGCCAGCAGCCAGTGGACAGGGGATTACGAGCAGTACTTC.

This chain links TRBV24-1 with TRBJ2-2, with TRBD2 identical over 11 bases. Germline V gives CDR1 KGHDR, CDR2 SFDVKD. CDR3 length equals 16 residues. J gave up 5 bases and V 7 bases, and 8 bases lay outside the gene matches. CDR3 nucleotide sequence: TGTGCCACCAGGATTACTAGCGGGAGACGGACCGGGGAGCTGTTTTTT. Translated, it gives CATRITSGRRTGELFF.

J is TRBJ1-1 and V is TRBV11-2, with 7 bases identical to TRBD1. The junction had 4 bases not matched to a gene; V was cut back by 5 bases and J by 1 base. Germline V gives CDR1 SGHAT, CDR2 FQNNGV. CDR3 length: 14 amino acids. In nucleotides, the CDR3 is TGTGCCAGCAGCCAACAGGGGCGGAACACTGAAGCTTTCTTT. Translating it yields CASSQQGRNTEAFF.

The V call is TRBV10-3, the J call TRBJ2-3, with 9 positions matching TRBD2. This CDR3 is built from 15 residues. Germline CDR1 and CDR2: ENHRY and SYGVKD. V dropped 3 bases and J dropped 6; count of bases not matched to a gene: 7. The CDR3 reads CAISDPGLAPDTQYF. The CDR3 coding sequence is TGTGCCATCAGTGACCCGGGACTAGCCCCCGATACGCAGTATTTT.

V usage is TRBV4-3 and J usage is TRBJ1-4; D is possibly TRBD1 (5 bases). Germline V gene data show CDR1 as LGHNA and CDR2 as YSLEER. The length of the CDR3 is 18 residues. The V and J ends lost 2 bases and 5 bases respectively, with 21 bases between them. The CDR3 DNA reads as TGCGCCAGCAGCCAAATCGAAGGCAACCGGGGGACCAATGAAAAACTGTTTTTT. It is translated as CASSQIEGNRGTNEKLFF.

CDR3 protein: CAWTSGIYEQYF. CDR3 coding DNA: TGTGCCTGGACTAGCGGGATCTACGAGCAGTACTTC. This chain joins TRBV30 and TRBJ2-7; 9 bases align to TRBD2. The CDR3 runs to 12 residues. Losses at the gene ends were 4 bases for V and 3 bases for J; bases not matched to a gene: 1. CDR1 is GTSNPN, CDR2 SVGIG, per germline (reference sequence).

The chain combines TRBV29-1 with TRBJ1-6, with a tentative D call TRBD1 (6 bases). The CDR3 totals 15 residues. From germline, CDR1 is SQVTM and CDR2 ANQGSEA. V shed 5 bases and J shed 10 bases, with 21 bases lying between them. The CDR3 is CSVTADSSRRSPLHF. CDR3 bases: TGCAGCGTTACGGCGGACAGCAGTCGACGGTCACCCCTCCACTTT.

The V and J genes are TRBV5-4 and TRBJ1-2; D remains ambiguous. CDR3 length: 13 amino acids. V gave up 3 bases and J gave up 4 bases, with 10 bases separating them. Germline V gene sequence: CDR1 SGHNT, CDR2 YYREEE (reference sequence). CDR3 amino acids: CASSYPSGYGYTF. The DNA of the CDR3 is TGTGCCAGCAGCTACCCCTCGGGCTATGGCTACACCTTC.